This T cell receptor beta chain originates from a study of cytomegalovirus exposure and HLA in healthy donors. Whole-study context: Unique TCR beta sequences numbering approximately 120 million came from around 180 million T cells in an earlier analysis.

Vbeta (60) and Jbeta (13) primers were used in the PCR. Sequencing used immunoSEQ multiplex PCR; TCRdb keeps in-frame clones, though not all of them. The profile shows around 150,000 clones, roughly 79% of them singletons. In its sample, this clone was seen a few times. The sample carries other DNA sequences with the same CDR3. The sample consisted of PBMCs. The clonotype was recovered from a woman between 45 and 60 years old in good health and CMV-seronegative.

The CDR3 is CASSLPGQGNTEAFF. DNA for the CDR3: TGTGCCAGCAGCTTGCCGGGACAGGGGAACACTGAAGCTTTCTTT. The chain links TRBV5-4 to TRBJ1-1; TRBD1 matches at 9 bases. With V trimmed by 1 base and J by 1 base, 2 bases remained unmatched. The germline V gene has CDR1 SGHNT and CDR2 YYREEE (reference sequence). CDR3 length: 15 amino acids.